Listed below are T cell receptor beta chains from one sample, sequenced in a study of T cell responses to AZD1222 COVID-19 vaccine. Clones were sequenced by immunoSEQ multiplex PCR, and TCRdb holds only the in-frame ones, with some missing. Here the sample spans over 100,000 clones, 70% to 90% being singletons. The sample consisted of peripheral blood, taken 28 days after the second dose of the MenACWY control vaccine. Every receptor here comes from an adult who received the MenACWY meningococcal vaccine as a control. CDR3s include the opening cysteine and the closing phenylalanine or tryptophan. D genes are given only for firm matches. The size entry is marked missing in some rows and otherwise reads once, few, many or a size class.

abundance,v_gene,d_gene,j_gene,CDR3nt,CDR3aa
-,TRBV18,-,TRBJ2-6,TGTGCCAGCTCACCACAGTTCTCTGGGGCCAACGTCCTGACTTTC,CASSPQFSGANVLTF
-,TRBV5-8,TRBD1,TRBJ1-5,TGTGCCAGCAGCCGGACAGGGAGAGATCAGCCCCAGCATTTT,CASSRTGRDQPQHF
once,TRBV11-3,-,TRBJ2-7,TGTGCCAGCAGCACCCCTCATCCGCCAGGGCCGACCTACGAGCAGTACTTC,CASSTPHPPGPTYEQYF
-,TRBV7-8,-,TRBJ1-2,TGTGCCAGCAGCCTAGGTCTCGTTAACTATGGCTACACCTTC,CASSLGLVNYGYTF
-,TRBV13,-,TRBJ2-5,TGTGCCAGCAGCTCGATACTAACCCGGCAGGAGACCCAGTACTTC,CASSSILTRQETQYF
-,TRBV27,-,TRBJ1-6,TGTGCCAGCAGTCTCACATTCGGCGGGGGGCAATATAATTCACCCCTCCACTTT,CASSLTFGGGQYNSPLHF
-,TRBV6-1,-,TRBJ1-3,TGTGCCAGCAGTGAAAGCGCCGTACCTGCTGGAAACACCATATATTTT,CASSESAVPAGNTIYF
few,TRBV12-5,TRBD2,TRBJ2-7,TGTGCTAGTGGGGATCCGGGACTAGTCGTTGACGAGCAGTACTTC,CASGDPGLVVDEQYF
-,TRBV3-1/TRBV3-2,-,TRBJ2-3,TGTGCCAGCAGCCAAGAAACGGATACGCAGTATTTT,CASSQETDTQYF
once,TRBV27,-,TRBJ2-3,TGTGCCAGCAGTTTATCGAATCCGGGTCGGACAGATACGCAGTATTTT,CASSLSNPGRTDTQYF
-,TRBV5-6,-,TRBJ2-2,TGTGCCAGCAGCGGCGGTGGCCTCGAACGGACCGGGGAGCTGTTTTTT,CASSGGGLERTGELFF
-,TRBV5-1,TRBD1,TRBJ2-1,TGCGCCAGCCTAGCAGAAGGGACAGGGGGATACAATGAGCAGTTCTTC,CASLAEGTGGYNEQFF
once,TRBV2,TRBD1,TRBJ2-7,TGTGCCAGCAACTTGGGACAGGGACGGTACGAGCAGTACTTC,CASNLGQGRYEQYF
-,TRBV9,TRBD2,TRBJ2-3,TGTGCCAGCAGCGTAGCGACTAGCGGGGGGGATACGCAGTATTTT,CASSVATSGGDTQYF
-,TRBV6-5,-,TRBJ1-3,TGTGCCAGCAGTTACTCATACTACTCTGGAAACACCATATATTTT,CASSYSYYSGNTIYF
-,TRBV19,-,TRBJ1-2,TGTGCCAGTAGCGAGCCAGGGACAAATGGCTACACCTTC,CASSEPGTNGYTF
-,TRBV3-1/TRBV3-2,-,TRBJ1-5,TGTGCCAGCAGCCAGAGCCTACTACCCAATCAGCCCCAGCATTTT,CASSQSLLPNQPQHF